This section outlines one TCR beta chain sequence together with its context. As yet, its antigen is unknown. The data derive from a study of T cell responses to AZD1222 COVID-19 vaccine. Profiling relied on immunoSEQ multiplex PCR, and the TCRdb table lists in-frame clones only, not all of them. The sample includes under 150,000 clones, about nine tenths of them seen just once. Study observations and caveats: Females made up more of the donors, who were largely white British, and clonal diversity may have come out too low. Seropositive status at baseline applied to only 5 or 6 AZD1222 recipients. Spike-specific TCR breadth and depth rose after two AZD1222 doses.

Unmatched junction bases numbered 9, after V lost 8 bases and J lost 0 bases. CDR1 and CDR2 (germline): SQVTM, ANQGSEA. The CDR3 is 15 residues long. The clonotype was recovered from an adult in good health. The chain combines TRBV29-1 with TRBJ2-3; TRBD2 matches at 9 bases. Sequenced here: peripheral blood, sampled on day 0 of AZD1222 vaccination. The CDR3 reads CSIHLAGPSTDTQYF. CDR3 DNA sequence: TGCAGCATACACCTAGCGGGACCCAGCACAGATACGCAGTATTTT.